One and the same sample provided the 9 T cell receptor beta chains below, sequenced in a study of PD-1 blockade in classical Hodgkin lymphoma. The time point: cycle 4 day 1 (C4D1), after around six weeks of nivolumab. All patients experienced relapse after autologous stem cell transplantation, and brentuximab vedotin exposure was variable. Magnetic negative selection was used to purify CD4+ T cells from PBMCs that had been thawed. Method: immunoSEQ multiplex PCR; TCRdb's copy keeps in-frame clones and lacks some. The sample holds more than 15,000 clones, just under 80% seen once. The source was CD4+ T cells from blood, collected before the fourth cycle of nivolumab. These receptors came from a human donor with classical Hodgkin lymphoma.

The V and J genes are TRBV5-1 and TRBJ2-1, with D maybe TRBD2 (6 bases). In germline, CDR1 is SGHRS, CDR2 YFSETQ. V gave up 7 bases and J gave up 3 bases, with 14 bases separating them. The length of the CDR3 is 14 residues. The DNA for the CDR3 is TGCGCCAGCTACCACGGGACTCTCTACAATGAGCAGTTCTTC. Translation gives CASYHGTLYNEQFF.

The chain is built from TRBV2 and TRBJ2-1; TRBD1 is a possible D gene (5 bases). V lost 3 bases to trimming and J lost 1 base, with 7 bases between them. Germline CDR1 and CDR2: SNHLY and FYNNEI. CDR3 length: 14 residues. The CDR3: CASSEAGSYNEQFF. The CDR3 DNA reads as TGTGCCAGCAGTGAGGCAGGGTCCTACAATGAGCAGTTCTTC.

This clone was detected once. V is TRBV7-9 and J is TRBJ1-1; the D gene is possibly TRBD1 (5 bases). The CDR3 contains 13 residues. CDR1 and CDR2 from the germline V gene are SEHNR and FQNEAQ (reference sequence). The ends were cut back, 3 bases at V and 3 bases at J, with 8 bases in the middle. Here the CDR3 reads CASSLLGDTEAFF. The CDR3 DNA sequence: TGTGCCAGCAGCTTGCTGGGGGACACTGAAGCTTTCTTT.

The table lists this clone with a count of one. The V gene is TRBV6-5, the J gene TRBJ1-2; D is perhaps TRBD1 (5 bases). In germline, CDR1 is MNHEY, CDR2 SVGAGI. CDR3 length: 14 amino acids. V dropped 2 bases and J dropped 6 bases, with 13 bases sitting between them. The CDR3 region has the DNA TGTGCCAGCAGTTACCTCGACAGTTTTGATGGCTACACCTTC. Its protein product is CASSYLDSFDGYTF.

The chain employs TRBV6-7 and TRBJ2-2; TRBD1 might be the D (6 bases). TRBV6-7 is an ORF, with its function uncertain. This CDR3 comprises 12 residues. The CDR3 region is CVEGVDTGELFF. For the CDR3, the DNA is TGTGTTGAGGGGGTTGACACCGGGGAGCTGTTTTTT.

Here the CDR3 DNA reads TGCGCCAGCAGCCAAGATTATTTACGGCTAGCGGGACACAATGAGCAGTTCTTC. This codes for CASSQDYLRLAGHNEQFF. V is TRBV4-1 and J is TRBJ2-1; 9 nucleotides match TRBD2. Germline loops: CDR1 MGHRA, CDR2 YSYEKL. Unmatched junction bases numbered 11, after V lost 0 bases and J lost 5 bases. The CDR3 consists of 18 residues.

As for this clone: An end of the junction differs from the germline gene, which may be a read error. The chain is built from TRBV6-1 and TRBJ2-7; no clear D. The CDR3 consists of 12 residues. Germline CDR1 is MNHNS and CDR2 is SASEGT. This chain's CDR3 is CASKNTGYAQYF. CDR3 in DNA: TGTGCCAGCAAAAATACTGGGTACGCGCAGTACTTC.

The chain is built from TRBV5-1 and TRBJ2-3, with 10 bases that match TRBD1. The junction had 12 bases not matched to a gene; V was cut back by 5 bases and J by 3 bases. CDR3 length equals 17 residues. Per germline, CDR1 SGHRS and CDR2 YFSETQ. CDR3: CASRDGTGEGMTDTQYF. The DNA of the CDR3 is TGCGCCAGCAGGGATGGGACAGGGGAAGGGATGACAGATACGCAGTATTTT.

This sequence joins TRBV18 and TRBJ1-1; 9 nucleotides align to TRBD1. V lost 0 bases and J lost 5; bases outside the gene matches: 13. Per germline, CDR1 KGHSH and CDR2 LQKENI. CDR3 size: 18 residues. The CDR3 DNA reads TGTGCCAGCTCACCACCCGGACAGGGGAATTTTGGTCCGACTGAAGCTTTCTTT. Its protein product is CASSPPGQGNFGPTEAFF.